The 11 T cell receptor beta chains in this list originate from one sample, sequenced in a study of T cells in localized non-small cell lung cancer. Assay: immunoSEQ multiplex PCR; the TCRdb copy retains only in-frame clones and omits some. This repertoire shows about 24,000 clones, about 80% found once; its top ten account for nearly 5%. Source: PBMCs, taken before any cancer treatment. These receptors came from a man aged 35-75 years with stage II lung adenocarcinoma.

The chain links TRBV7-2 to TRBJ2-2; D uncertain. This CDR3 comprises 12 residues. V shed 1 base and J shed 6 bases, with 3 bases lying between them. The V gene's germline CDR1 is SGHTA and CDR2 FQGNSA. The CDR3 nucleotides are TGTGCCAGCAGCTTAGAGGCCGGGGAGCTGTTTTTT. Protein: CASSLEAGELFF.

The chain couples TRBV6-1 to TRBJ1-1; TRBD1 is a possible D gene (5 bases). Trimming took off 4 bases at V and 8 bases at J, with 8 bases between the two ends. The CDR3 has 11 amino acids. Germline CDR1 and CDR2: MNHNS and SASEGT. As DNA, the CDR3 is TGTGCCAGCAGTGGGGACGTCGAAGCTTTCTTT. This encodes CASSGDVEAFF.

This clone came up a few times. The J gene is TRBJ2-7, the V gene TRBV7-2, with 7 bases matching TRBD2. Trimming took 4 bases from V and 5 from J; bases not matched to a gene: 8. This CDR3 region has 14 residues. Germline V gene sequence: CDR1 SGHTA, CDR2 FQGNSA. The CDR3 DNA sequence: TGTGCCAGCAGCTCCATTTGGGACTACCACGAGCAGTACTTC. This codes for CASSSIWDYHEQYF.

The genes are TRBV30 and TRBJ2-6; D tentatively reads TRBD1 or TRBD2 (5 bases each). The V gene's germline CDR1 is GTSNPN and CDR2 SVGIG (reference sequence). CDR3 length: 13 amino acids. Trimming pared 1 base from V and 9 bases from J, leaving 10 bases between. CDR3 region: CAWSAGGSNVLTF. CDR3 DNA: TGTGCCTGGAGTGCTGGGGGTAGCAACGTCCTGACTTTC.

The chain links TRBV5-1 to TRBJ2-3; D might be TRBD2 (6 bases). From germline, CDR1 is SGHRS and CDR2 YFSETQ. Between the trimmed V and J ends, which lost 0 bases and 4 bases, there was a span of 12 bases. The CDR3 sequence is 15 residues long. The CDR3 spells CASSLDFGGADTQYF. The CDR3 nucleotides are TGCGCCAGCAGCTTGGATTTCGGGGGAGCAGATACGCAGTATTTT. Supplemented by reference TRBV5-1 and TRBJ2-3, the full variable domain reads KAGVTQTPRYLIKTRGQQVTLSCSPISGHRSVSWYQQTPGQGLQFLFEYFSETQRNKGNFPGRFSGRQFSNSRSEMNVSTLELGDSALYLCASSLDFGGADTQYFGPGTRLTVL.

This clone was detected a few times. The chain is built from TRBV25-1 and TRBJ1-1; D is perhaps TRBD1 (5 bases). The CDR3 covers 14 residues. Germline assignment: CDR1 MGHDK and CDR2 SYGVNS. Trimming cost V 1 base and J 4 bases, with 10 bases left between them. The CDR3 protein is CASSEFRGSTEAFF. The CDR3 DNA sequence: TGTGCCAGCAGTGAATTTAGGGGATCCACTGAAGCTTTCTTT.

The CDR3 spells CASSSTGDLNSPLHF. CDR3 bases: TGTGCCAGCAGCTCGACAGGGGACCTTAATTCACCCCTCCACTTT. The rearrangement uses TRBV7-3 and TRBJ1-6; 8 bases are shared with TRBD1. Germline V gene data show CDR1 as SGHTA and CDR2 as FQGTGA. The CDR3 sequence is 15 residues long. V shed 4 bases, J shed 6 bases, and the junction held 5 bases outside the gene matches.

V gene TRBV29-1 combines with J gene TRBJ1-1, with TRBD1 as a possible D gene (5 bases). Germline loops: CDR1 SQVTM, CDR2 ANQGSEA. V lost 5 bases and J 2 bases, leaving 9 bases between the germline ends. The CDR3 contains 12 residues. DNA of the CDR3: TGCAGCGTTCTTGGGGCAAACACTGAAGCTTTCTTT. It yields the protein CSVLGANTEAFF.

This clone showed up just once. The rearrangement uses TRBV5-4 and TRBJ1-2; possibly TRBD1 for D (6 bases). In germline, CDR1 is SGHNT, CDR2 YYREEE (reference sequence). V was shortened by 3 bases and J by 4 bases, with 13 bases between the two germline ends. This CDR3 is 14 amino acids long. The CDR3 is CASSSHQGTYGYTF. The DNA for the CDR3 is TGTGCCAGCAGCTCCCACCAGGGGACCTATGGCTACACCTTC.

This clone was counted a single time. The rearrangement links TRBV5-1 to TRBJ2-4; 7 nucleotides agree with TRBD2. J gave up 0 bases and V 2 bases, and 17 bases lay outside the gene matches. The CDR3 loop spans 20 amino acids. Germline V gene lookup returns CDR1 SGHRS and CDR2 YFSETQ. The CDR3 coding sequence is TGCGCCAGCAGCTTCAACATTCAGAAAGGTCCTAGCGGAGCCAAAAACATTCAGTACTTC. This gives the protein CASSFNIQKGPSGAKNIQYF. Based on the CDR3 plus reference TRBV5-1 and TRBJ2-4, the full variable domain is KAGVTQTPRYLIKTRGQQVTLSCSPISGHRSVSWYQQTPGQGLQFLFEYFSETQRNKGNFPGRFSGRQFSNSRSEMNVSTLELGDSALYLCASSFNIQKGPSGAKNIQYFGAGTRLSVL.

The gene calls are TRBV6-5 and TRBJ1-5; TRBD1 matches at 8 bases. V was pared by 6 bases and J by 2 bases, with 6 bases of the junction left unmatched. The germline CDR1 and CDR2 sequences are MNHEY and SVGAGI. The CDR3 has 15 amino acids. The CDR3 DNA follows: TGTGCCAGCAGGGCGACAGGGGCTCGCAATCAGCCCCAGCATTTT. Amino acids: CASRATGARNQPQHF.